This is a list of T cell receptor beta chains from one sample in a study of blood T cell repertoires in COVID-19. Method: immunoSEQ multiplex PCR; TCRdb's copy keeps in-frame clones and lacks some. Among approximately 330,000 clones, around 91% were seen once, and the ten largest hold under 1.1%. The sequenced sample was peripheral blood. The receptors come from a woman between 35 and 50 years old with COVID-19, enrolled during active disease. CDR3s include the opening cysteine and the closing phenylalanine or tryptophan. A D gene is named only where the DNA matches it firmly. Clone size appears in some rows only: once, few, many, or a class for an expanded clone.

cdr3_nt	cdr3_aa	v_call	j_call	clone_size	d_call
TGTGCCAGCACCGTAGCGGAAACCTACGAGCAGTACTTC	CASTVAETYEQYF	TRBV6-5	TRBJ2-7	.	.
TGTGCCTGGAGGGCGGGACAGGGCGCCTATGGCTACACCTTC	CAWRAGQGAYGYTF	TRBV30	TRBJ1-2	.	TRBD1
TGTGCCAGCAGTTTGGACAGTAACTCCTACGAGCAGTACTTC	CASSLDSNSYEQYF	TRBV28	TRBJ2-7	once	.
TGTGCCACCAGTGACCCCGCGGGCCCCGGAGAGACCCAGTACTTC	CATSDPAGPGETQYF	TRBV24-1	TRBJ2-5	.	.
TGTGCCAGCAGTAGGACCCGGAGGACAGTAAATTCACCCCTCCACTTT	CASSRTRRTVNSPLHF	TRBV28	TRBJ1-6	.	.
TGTGCCAGCAGTTTGAGTGGGACTAGCTACGAGCAGTACTTC	CASSLSGTSYEQYF	TRBV27	TRBJ2-7	.	TRBD2
TGTGCCAGCAGCGTAGGTGGAGGGATCAATGAGCAGTTCTTC	CASSVGGGINEQFF	TRBV9	TRBJ2-1	once	.
TGTGCCAGCAGCTTAACTCCAGCGGGGGGTTACGAGCAGTACTTC	CASSLTPAGGYEQYF	TRBV11-1	TRBJ2-7	.	TRBD2
TGTGCCAGCAGTTACGCGGCCCTACAGGGCCGGCACTCTGGGGCCAACGTCCTGACTTTC	CASSYAALQGRHSGANVLTF	TRBV6-2/TRBV6-3	TRBJ2-6	.	.
TGTGCCAGCAGAGTTGGAACTAGCGGGAGGCAAGAGACCCAGTACTTC	CASRVGTSGRQETQYF	TRBV27	TRBJ2-5	.	TRBD2
TGTGCCAGCAGTTTACCGGGTTTGAGTGGCTACACCTTC	CASSLPGLSGYTF	TRBV28	TRBJ1-2	once	.
TGTGCCAGCTCACCACGGACGGACAGGTCTGGAAACACCATATATTTT	CASSPRTDRSGNTIYF	TRBV18	TRBJ1-3	.	TRBD1
TGTGCCACCAGTGATTCCGGACAGGCAGGGAACACTGAAGCTTTCTTT	CATSDSGQAGNTEAFF	TRBV24-1	TRBJ1-1	.	TRBD1
TGCGCCAGCAGCCAAGGCTTGGACAGGCGGGGCTACACCTTC	CASSQGLDRRGYTF	TRBV4-3	TRBJ1-2	.	TRBD1
TGTGCCAGCAGTTTGCTAGCGGGAGTCGAGCAGTACTTC	CASSLLAGVEQYF	TRBV28	TRBJ2-7	.	TRBD2
TGTGCCAGCAGTTTAAATGACAGGGTGGGAGGCTACACCTTC	CASSLNDRVGGYTF	TRBV28	TRBJ1-2	.	TRBD1
TGTGCCAGCAGTCGCGCGGGGTTCTATGGCTACACCTTC	CASSRAGFYGYTF	TRBV6-5	TRBJ1-2	.	.
TGTGCCAGCAGCCTTGCCGCGGGACAGGGGAGCGGTGAAGCTTTCTTT	CASSLAAGQGSGEAFF	TRBV9	TRBJ1-1	.	TRBD1
TGTGCCAGCAGCATTGGACAGATGAACACCATATATTTT	CASSIGQMNTIYF	TRBV7-3	TRBJ1-3	.	.
TGTGCCAGCAGCCCCCCGGGTGGGGCGTTTGGGCCCCAGCATTTT	CASSPPGGAFGPQHF	TRBV9	TRBJ1-5	.	.
TGCGCCAGCAGCCAAGAGCCCCTCGGACTAGCGGGCTACGAGCAGTACTTC	CASSQEPLGLAGYEQYF	TRBV4-3	TRBJ2-7	.	TRBD2
TGTGCCAGCAGCCGATTACAGGGAACCTCGCTAGGTATAATGAACACTGAAGCTTTCTTT	CASSRLQGTSLGIMNTEAFF	TRBV27	TRBJ1-1	.	.
TGCGCCAGCAGCTTGACACAAGGGGACACTGAAGCTTTCTTT	CASSLTQGDTEAFF	TRBV5-1	TRBJ1-1	.	.
TGTGCCACCAGTGATATGGGACAGGGTGGAAATGAGCAGTTCTTC	CATSDMGQGGNEQFF	TRBV24-1	TRBJ2-1	.	TRBD1
TGTGCCAGCAGCCAAGATCTGGGTGGAAGGAGGGATGGGTATGGCTACACCTTC	CASSQDLGGRRDGYGYTF	TRBV4-2	TRBJ1-2	.	.
TGTGCCAGCAGTTTATCCGCGCCAGGGAGCAATCAGCCCCAGCATTTT	CASSLSAPGSNQPQHF	TRBV27	TRBJ1-5	.	.
TGTGCCAGCAATCGCGGGACCCGAGAGGCCCAGTACTTC	CASNRGTREAQYF	TRBV2	TRBJ2-5	.	.
TGTGCCACCAGCCCGCACGCACAGGGGGACAATGAGCAGTTCTTC	CATSPHAQGDNEQFF	TRBV24-1	TRBJ2-1	.	TRBD1
TGTGCCAGCAGTCGTCTGACAGGGAAGGAACAGCCCCAGCATTTT	CASSRLTGKEQPQHF	TRBV28	TRBJ1-5	.	TRBD1
TGTGCCAGCATACCGACAGGGGTCGGCAATCAGCCCCAGCATTTT	CASIPTGVGNQPQHF	TRBV6-6	TRBJ1-5	.	TRBD1
TGTGCCAGTAGTATAGATAACAGGGCCTGGCGCGGCTACACCTTC	CASSIDNRAWRGYTF	TRBV19	TRBJ1-2	.	.